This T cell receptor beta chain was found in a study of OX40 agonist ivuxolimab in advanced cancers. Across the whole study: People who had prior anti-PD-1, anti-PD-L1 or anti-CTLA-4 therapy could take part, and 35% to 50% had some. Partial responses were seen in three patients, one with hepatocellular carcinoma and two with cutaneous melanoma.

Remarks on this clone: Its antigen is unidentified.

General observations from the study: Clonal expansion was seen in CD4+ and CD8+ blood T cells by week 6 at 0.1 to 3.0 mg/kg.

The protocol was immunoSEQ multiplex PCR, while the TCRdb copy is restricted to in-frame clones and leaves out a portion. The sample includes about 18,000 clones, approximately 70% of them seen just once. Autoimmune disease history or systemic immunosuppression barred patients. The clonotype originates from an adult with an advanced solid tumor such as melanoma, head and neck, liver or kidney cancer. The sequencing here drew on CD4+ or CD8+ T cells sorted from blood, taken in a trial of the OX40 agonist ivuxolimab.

As DNA, the CDR3 is TGTGCCAGCAGTTACGGGCCGAATGAGCAGTTCTTC. Translating gives CASSYGPNEQFF. The chain couples TRBV28 to TRBJ2-1; D call uncertain. The CDR3 extends over 12 amino acids. Trimming pared 4 bases from V and 7 bases from J, leaving 8 bases between. CDR1 and CDR2 (germline): MDHEN, SYDVKM. The variable domain in full, completed from reference TRBV28 and TRBJ2-1, reads DVKVTQSSRYLVKRTGEKVFLECVQDMDHENMFWYRQDPGLGLRLIYFSYDVKMKEKGDIPEGYSVSREKKERFSLILESASTNQTSMYLCASSYGPNEQFFGPGTRLTVL.